The sequence of this TCR beta chain was determined in a study of blood T cells in healthy people across ages. Notes on the study in general: Across samples, TCR beta diversity tracked strongly with naive T cell percentage. Since the PBMCs were unsorted, naive and antigen-experienced cells could not be conclusively compared.

In regard to this clonotype: Its antigen remains unknown.

Together with a sample-barcoded 5' primer, a J-beta primer mix was included in a second PCR lasting about 6 to 11 cycles. A single record per CDR3 protein comes from TCRdb applying MiXCR to the 5' RACE reads. The table shows around 620,000 distinct CDR3 sequences, with 27% occurring only once. CDR3 length: 16 amino acids. V lost 0 bases to trimming and J lost 2 bases, with 11 bases between them. Germline V CDR1 and CDR2: LNHDA, SQIVND (reference sequence). Total RNA was extracted at no less than 6 micrograms per sample. This clonotype was obtained from a woman in her sixties or seventies in good health. The chain recombines TRBV19 with TRBJ1-3; D is unclear. Sequences were obtained from blood. This chain's CDR3 is CASSIDRRSAGNTIYF. CDR3 nucleotide sequence: TGTGCCAGTAGTATAGATCGGCGCAGCGCTGGAAACACCATATATTTT.